The 22 T cell receptor beta chains given below trace back to one sample, sequenced in a study of response to subunit inactivated influenza vaccine. TCRdb reprocessed the RT-PCR reads via MiXCR and lists one record per CDR3 protein. The table has about 540,000 distinct CDR3 sequences, around 25% seen once. These data also featured in a second study, about T cells expressing NK-cell markers. As that study records: 5'RACE template switching with UMIs produced the TCR beta cDNA.

The sequences come from CD4+ T cells sorted from PBMCs, collected less than 13 days after vaccination. These receptors were obtained from a man aged 50-59 years who received an inactivated influenza vaccine.

The chain uses TRBV25-1 and TRBJ2-7, with unresolved D. Per germline, CDR1 MGHDK and CDR2 SYGVNS. V lost 3 bases to trimming and J lost 1 base, with 7 bases between them. CDR3 length equals 13 residues. Here the CDR3 reads CASSEAGSYEQYF. The DNA for the CDR3 is TGTGCCAGCAGTGAGGCAGGATCCTACGAGCAGTACTTC.

The chain employs TRBV4-2 and TRBJ2-7; 12 bases fit TRBD2. There are 14 residues in the CDR3. CDR1 is LGHNA, CDR2 YNFKEQ, per germline. V trimming: 6 bases; J trimming: 4 bases; junction bases outside the gene matches: 4. This chain's CDR3 is CASRRLAGEYEQYF. In nucleotides, the CDR3 is TGTGCCAGCAGACGACTAGCGGGAGAATACGAGCAGTACTTC.

This clonotype was counted only a few times. The J gene is TRBJ2-5, the V gene TRBV10-1; TRBD2 is a possible D gene (7 bases). Germline loops: CDR1 WNHNN, CDR2 SYGVQD (reference sequence). This CDR3 has 13 residues. Trimming removed 6 bases from V and 1 base from J, with 9 bases in between. This CDR3 is CASSGGPQETQYF. CDR3 nucleotides: TGCGCCAGCAGCGGGGGGCCCCAAGAGACCCAGTACTTC.

The chain couples TRBV7-2 to TRBJ2-2; 10 bases agree with TRBD1. CDR1 SGHTA and CDR2 FQGNSA come from the germline V gene. The CDR3 contains 15 residues. The J segment lost 7 bases and the V segment lost 4 bases, leaving 6 bases of the junction unmatched. The CDR3 is CASSSRQGANGELFF. The CDR3 coding sequence is TGTGCCAGCAGCTCTCGACAGGGGGCTAACGGGGAGCTGTTTTTT.

The rearrangement joins TRBV20-1 to TRBJ2-5; 10 nucleotides align to TRBD2. Germline loops: CDR1 DFQATT, CDR2 SNEGSKA (reference sequence). This CDR3 has 14 amino acids. With 5 bases clipped from V and 2 bases from J, the junction kept 5 bases outside the gene matches. The CDR3 loop reads CSAVAGGWQETQYF. Written as DNA, the CDR3 is TGCAGTGCTGTAGCGGGGGGATGGCAAGAGACCCAGTACTTC.

The sample holds a few counts of this clonotype. The chain joins TRBV6-1 to TRBJ2-1; 11 bases line up with TRBD2. V lost 10 bases, J lost 6 bases, and 8 bases stayed unmatched. Germline V lookup: CDR1 MNHNS, CDR2 SASEGT. The CDR3 is 14 amino acids. This chain's CDR3 is CATRTSGRANEQFF. The CDR3 nucleotides are TGTGCCACGCGGACTAGCGGGCGTGCCAATGAGCAGTTCTTC.

The V and J genes are TRBV15 and TRBJ2-7; possible D gene TRBD1, 6 bases. The CDR3 loop spans 15 amino acids. Trimming shortened V by 5 bases and J by 0 bases, and 14 bases separated the two germline ends. Germline V lookup: CDR1 LNHNV, CDR2 YYDKDF (reference sequence). The CDR3 protein is CATSLSRGRSYEQYF. In DNA form, the CDR3 reads TGTGCCACCAGCCTTAGCAGGGGCCGCTCCTACGAGCAGTACTTC.

The J gene is TRBJ1-2, the V gene TRBV7-8, with unresolved D. Trimming left V 6 bases short and J 1 base short, with 12 bases between. Per the germline V gene, CDR1 is SGHVS and CDR2 is FQNEAQ. The CDR3 runs to 14 residues. CDR3 amino acids: CASRSGRFNYGYTF. The DNA of the CDR3 is TGTGCCAGCAGATCAGGACGCTTTAACTATGGCTACACCTTC.

This clonotype was seen at least ten times. The chain has TRBV5-5 and TRBJ2-2, with D tentatively TRBD1 (6 bases). V gave up 6 bases and J gave up 4 bases, with 13 bases separating them. There are 14 residues in the CDR3. Germline V gene lookup returns CDR1 SGHKS and CDR2 YYEKEE (reference sequence). The CDR3 spells CASTLRQATGELFF. CDR3 DNA sequence: TGTGCCAGCACCTTAAGACAGGCCACCGGGGAGCTGTTTTTT.

This chain links TRBV20-1 with TRBJ2-1, with 11 bases that match TRBD2. The CDR3 contains 14 residues. CDR1 and CDR2 (germline): DFQATT, SNEGSKA (reference sequence). The V gene end was trimmed by 3 bases and the J gene end by 9 bases; junction bases not matched to a gene: 7. The CDR3 bases are TGCAGTGCTAGTGCACTAGCGGGGGTTTCTGAGCAGTTCTTC. Translating it yields CSASALAGVSEQFF.

The chain uses TRBV12-3 or TRBV12-4 and TRBJ2-5, with TRBD2 as a possible D gene (5 bases). The CDR3 totals 13 residues. The V gene lost 5 bases and the J gene lost 4 bases, with 11 bases spanning the gap. The CDR3 nucleotides are TGTGCCAGCAGTCCCCCGGGGTCAGAGACCCAGTACTTC. Translating gives CASSPPGSETQYF.

This clonotype was seen more than once but under ten times. The genes are TRBV12-3 or TRBV12-4 and TRBJ2-7; D gene ambiguous. The CDR3 covers 14 residues. V lost 6 bases and J 5 bases, leaving 17 bases between the germline ends. CDR3 bases: TGTGCCAGCAGCCAACGGTTCTTGAGCCACGAGCAGTACTTC. It specifies CASSQRFLSHEQYF.

The chain uses TRBV3-1 and TRBJ1-2, with 7 bases fitting TRBD1. J was trimmed by 8 bases and V by 4 bases; bases with no gene match: 7. CDR1 and CDR2 from the germline V gene are LGHDT and YNNKEL (reference sequence). There are 13 residues in the CDR3. The CDR3 is CASSPGQERGYTF. CDR3 DNA: TGTGCCAGCAGCCCTGGACAGGAGCGCGGCTACACCTTC.

In its sample, this clonotype was seen many times. The CDR3 reads CSVEDRGARETQYF. The CDR3, as DNA: TGCAGCGTTGAAGATCGGGGGGCCAGAGAGACCCAGTACTTC. This rearrangement joins TRBV29-1 to TRBJ2-5, with D possibly being TRBD2 (7 bases). Germline V lookup: CDR1 SQVTM, CDR2 ANQGSEA. CDR3 size: 14 residues. V was trimmed by 0 bases and J by 4 bases, leaving 12 bases between them.

This clonotype was seen only a few times. The chain couples TRBV7-3 to TRBJ1-3; D is ambiguous. CDR3 length: 17 amino acids. V gave up 2 bases and J gave up 0 bases, with 14 bases separating them. Germline assignment: CDR1 SGHTA and CDR2 FQGTGA. CDR3 residues: CASSLDRGAPSGNTIYF. CDR3 in DNA: TGTGCCAGCAGCTTAGACCGAGGAGCGCCCTCTGGAAACACCATATATTTT.

There are a few counts of this clonotype. The chain joins TRBV12-3 or TRBV12-4 to TRBJ2-2; D is undetermined. Deletions cut 3 bases from V and 7 bases from J, with 9 bases between. The CDR3 is made up of 13 amino acids. CDR3: CASSFFRSGELFF. In DNA form, the CDR3 reads TGTGCCAGCAGTTTTTTTCGTAGCGGGGAGCTGTTTTTT.

This chain uses TRBV30 with TRBJ1-5; D ambiguous. CDR1 GTSNPN and CDR2 SVGIG come from the germline V gene (reference sequence). This CDR3 region has 13 residues. V was clipped by 0 bases and J by 3 bases, with 6 bases between them. CDR3 in amino acids: CAWSVDFNQPQHF. As DNA, the CDR3 is TGTGCCTGGAGTGTAGATTTCAATCAGCCCCAGCATTTT.

The rearrangement joins TRBV29-1 to TRBJ2-5; D remains ambiguous. This CDR3 contains 13 residues. V dropped 0 bases and J dropped 3 bases, with 8 bases sitting between them. CDR1 SQVTM and CDR2 ANQGSEA come from the germline V gene. The CDR3 DNA reads as TGCAGCGTTGAAGAACACAGAGAAGAGACCCAGTACTTC. This translates into CSVEEHREETQYF.

The genes are TRBV7-2 and TRBJ2-5; 8 bases match TRBD1. Trimming at V came to 2 bases and at J to 5 bases, leaving 4 bases not matched to a gene. CDR1 is SGHTA and CDR2 is FQGNSA in the germline V gene. This CDR3 contains 14 residues. For the CDR3, the DNA is TGTGCCAGCAGCTTAAGCAGGGGGCTGGAGACCCAGTACTTC. Its protein is CASSLSRGLETQYF. The full variable domain, its missing parts supplied by reference TRBV7-2 and TRBJ2-5, is GAGVSQSPSNKVTEKGKDVELRCDPISGHTALYWYRQSLGQGLEFLIYFQGNSAPDKSGLPSDRFSAERTGGSVSTLTIQRTQQEDSAVYLCASSLSRGLETQYFGPGTRLLVL.

Only a few counts were recorded for this clonotype. V usage is TRBV12-3 or TRBV12-4 and J usage is TRBJ1-5; 10 bases align to TRBD1. V shed 6 bases and J 10 bases; nucleotides not matched to a gene: 6. There are 13 residues in the CDR3. The CDR3: CASSSGQGNPQHF. The CDR3 DNA is TGTGCCAGCAGCTCGGGACAGGGGAATCCCCAGCATTTT.

V is TRBV4-1 and J is TRBJ2-5; 7 bases are shared with TRBD1. The CDR3 totals 15 residues. Germline V gives CDR1 MGHRA, CDR2 YSYEKL. V lost 1 base to trimming and J lost 4 bases; unmatched junction nucleotides: 6. The CDR3 loop reads CASSQARGRGETQYF. In nucleotides, the CDR3 is TGCGCCAGCAGCCAAGCTAGGGGGCGTGGAGAGACCCAGTACTTC.

This clonotype has just a few counts. V is TRBV30 and J is TRBJ1-4; tentatively, D is TRBD1 (5 bases). Germline assignment: CDR1 GTSNPN and CDR2 SVGIG (reference sequence). CDR3 length: 16 residues. Trimming shortened V by 5 bases and J by 1 base, and 17 bases separated the two germline ends. The DNA of the CDR3 is TGTGCCTGGGCCTTCGGATGGGGGATAACTAATGAAAAACTGTTTTTT. This translates into CAWAFGWGITNEKLFF.